These 25 T cell receptor beta chains were sequenced from one sample in a study of CD8+ T cells in alopecia areata. Reverse transcribed after extraction, RNA yielded cDNA as the sequencing template. Assay used: immunoSEQ multiplex PCR; TCRdb lists only in-frame clones, some missing. The sample records 120,000 or so clones, roughly 60% being singletons. Treatment of the sample: oral pan-JAK inhibitor, 5-10 mg twice daily. The sample consisted of CD8+ T cells sorted from blood, taken at week 4, from a patient treated with tofacitinib. These TCRs come from a human donor with alopecia areata.

The chain has TRBV9 and TRBJ1-1; 9 bases line up with TRBD1. This CDR3 contains 14 residues. Trimming cost V 4 bases and J 1 base; bases outside gene matches: 2. Germline V gene data show CDR1 as SGDLS and CDR2 as YYNGEE. CDR3 nucleotide sequence: TGTGCCAGCAGCTCGGACAGGGGGAACACTGAAGCTTTCTTT. This translates into CASSSDRGNTEAFF.

The V and J genes are TRBV7-9 and TRBJ1-5; a weak D match, TRBD1 (6 bases). CDR1 and CDR2 (germline): SEHNR, FQNEAQ (reference sequence). The germline V and J ends were trimmed by 5 bases and 7 bases, with 18 bases remaining between them. The CDR3 spans 15 residues. CDR3 region: CASSGLGGANQPQHF. CDR3 DNA: TGTGCCAGCAGCGGCTTAGGGGGGGCTAACCAGCCCCAGCATTTT. The variable domain in full, with the rest retrieved from reference TRBV7-9 and TRBJ1-5, is DTGVSQNPRHKITKRGQNVTFRCDPISEHNRLYWYRQTLGQGPEFLTYFQNEAQLEKSRLLSDRFSAERPKGSFSTLEIQRTEQGDSAMYLCASSGLGGANQPQHFGDGTRLSIL.

This clone showed up just a few times. The CDR3 loop reads CAWSPGTVGDQPQHF. In nucleotides, the CDR3 is TGTGCCTGGAGCCCCGGGACAGTAGGGGATCAGCCCCAGCATTTT. V is TRBV30 and J is TRBJ1-5; 7 bases match TRBD1. Unmatched junction bases numbered 10, after V lost 3 bases and J lost 5 bases. The CDR3 spans 15 residues. CDR1 and CDR2 from the germline V gene are GTSNPN and SVGIG (reference sequence).

This clone turned up a few times. The rearrangement uses TRBV29-1 and TRBJ1-1; D unresolved. With 3 bases removed from V and 5 bases from J, the gap between germline ends came to 10 bases. The V gene's germline CDR1 is SQVTM and CDR2 ANQGSEA. The CDR3 is 12 amino acids. The CDR3 DNA follows: TGCAGCGTTGAGGTGGTGGGGACTGAAGCTTTCTTT. The encoded protein is CSVEVVGTEAFF.

V gene TRBV9 combines with J gene TRBJ2-7; 10 bases match TRBD2. With 0 bases clipped from V and 3 bases from J, the junction kept 6 bases outside the gene matches. The CDR3 spans 16 residues. CDR1 and CDR2 (germline): SGDLS, YYNGEE. The CDR3 is CASSVGTSGLIYEQYF. The DNA for the CDR3 is TGTGCCAGCAGCGTAGGGACTAGCGGTTTAATCTACGAGCAGTACTTC.

The V gene is TRBV4-2, the J gene TRBJ2-3; no reliable D call. The length of the CDR3 is 17 residues. Trimming took 1 base from V and 0 from J, leaving 14 bases between them. The germline V gene has CDR1 LGHNA and CDR2 YNFKEQ. CDR3 region: CASSQGDLASSTDTQYF. The CDR3 DNA sequence: TGTGCCAGCAGCCAAGGAGACTTAGCTTCTAGCACAGATACGCAGTATTTT.

In regard to this clone: At one end, the junction sequence differs from germline, possibly due to a read error. The V gene is TRBV29-1, the J gene TRBJ2-7; no definite D call. CDR3 length equals 13 residues. Germline V CDR1 and CDR2: SQVTM, ANQGSEA. This chain's CDR3 is CSVEAGISYEQYF. The CDR3 DNA sequence: TGCAGCGTGGAAGCAGGAATCTCCTACGAGCAGTACTTC.

J is TRBJ2-7 and V is TRBV9; either TRBD1 or TRBD2 may supply D (5 bases each). The CDR3 has 14 residues. With 3 bases removed from V and 5 bases from J, the gap between germline ends came to 15 bases. Looked up from germline, CDR1 is SGDLS and CDR2 is YYNGEE. Written as DNA, the CDR3 is TGTGCCAGCAGCGCTTTCGACGGGGCCGACGAGCAGTACTTC. This translates into CASSAFDGADEQYF.

The table lists this clone with a few counts. The CDR3 region is CASSEGGGDYGYTF. The CDR3 bases are TGTGCCAGCAGTGAGGGAGGGGGCGACTATGGCTACACCTTC. The chain is built from TRBV25-1 and TRBJ1-2; TRBD1 aligns across 7 bases. The CDR3 is 14 residues long. From germline, CDR1 is MGHDK and CDR2 SYGVNS. V shed 3 bases, J shed 3 bases, and the junction held 4 bases outside the gene matches.

The V call is TRBV7-9, the J call TRBJ2-7; the match to TRBD1 covers 8 bases. CDR3 length: 16 residues. V dropped 5 bases and J dropped 2; count of bases not matched to a gene: 11. Germline values: CDR1 SEHNR, CDR2 FQNEAQ (reference sequence). As DNA, the CDR3 is TGTGCCAGCAGCCGGCCCGGGACAGGAGGTACCTACGAGCAGTACTTC. This encodes CASSRPGTGGTYEQYF. Variable domain in full (rest from reference TRBV7-9 and TRBJ2-7): DTGVSQNPRHKITKRGQNVTFRCDPISEHNRLYWYRQTLGQGPEFLTYFQNEAQLEKSRLLSDRFSAERPKGSFSTLEIQRTEQGDSAMYLCASSRPGTGGTYEQYFGPGTRLTVT.

This chain uses TRBV6-1 with TRBJ1-5; the D is unclear. The CDR3 is made up of 14 amino acids. Trimming left V 4 bases short and J 1 base short, with 8 bases between. CDR1 and CDR2 (germline): MNHNS, SASEGT. CDR3 sequence reads: CASSALGSNQPQHF. CDR3 nucleotide sequence: TGTGCCAGCAGTGCGCTAGGGAGCAATCAGCCCCAGCATTTT.

The genes are TRBV29-1 and TRBJ1-5; 9 nucleotides agree with TRBD1. Germline values: CDR1 SQVTM, CDR2 ANQGSEA. V shed 2 bases, J shed 5 bases, and the junction held 1 base outside the gene matches. The CDR3 is 13 residues long. CDR3 sequence reads: CSVERQGDQPQHF. Here the CDR3 DNA reads TGCAGCGTTGAACGACAGGGGGATCAGCCCCAGCATTTT.

V and J are TRBV6-8 and TRBJ2-1, with TRBD1 as a possible D gene (5 bases). Trimming removed 11 bases from V and 4 bases from J, with 18 bases in between. Germline V gene lookup returns CDR1 MNHGY and CDR2 SAAAGT. The CDR3 loop spans 14 amino acids. CDR3 coding DNA: TGTGCCCAGTATTTCCGAAACAGGTACAATGAGCAGTTCTTC. Amino acids: CAQYFRNRYNEQFF.

V gene TRBV29-1 combines with J gene TRBJ1-2, with D maybe TRBD1 (5 bases). Germline CDR1 reads SQVTM; CDR2 reads ANQGSEA. This CDR3 is 13 amino acids long. V was shortened by 5 bases and J by 3 bases, with 13 bases between the two germline ends. DNA for the CDR3: TGCAGCGTTCCCCACAGGTTCGACTATGGCTACACCTTC. Its protein is CSVPHRFDYGYTF.

The CDR3 protein is CASSVTGGDTEAFF. CDR3 DNA: TGTGCCAGCAGCGTGACAGGGGGGGACACTGAAGCTTTCTTT. The V and J genes are TRBV11-2 and TRBJ1-1; 9 bases align to TRBD1. Trimming cost V 5 bases and J 3 bases; bases outside gene matches: 4. The CDR3 has 14 amino acids. Germline V CDR1 and CDR2: SGHAT, FQNNGV.

The V and J genes are TRBV25-1 and TRBJ1-5; 7 bases agree with TRBD1. This CDR3 is 14 amino acids long. V lost 2 bases to trimming and J lost 5 bases; unmatched junction nucleotides: 3. In germline, CDR1 is MGHDK, CDR2 SYGVNS. CDR3 nucleotides: TGTGCCAGCAGTGAAGGGACAGCCGATCAGCCCCAGCATTTT. It encodes CASSEGTADQPQHF.

This chain joins TRBV11-2 and TRBJ2-3; possible D gene TRBD1, 5 bases. Trimming pared 0 bases from V and 6 bases from J, leaving 13 bases between. The CDR3 is 15 residues long. In germline, CDR1 is SGHAT, CDR2 FQNNGV. The chain's CDR3 is CASSLERGGWDTQYF. In DNA form, the CDR3 reads TGTGCCAGCAGCTTAGAAAGGGGCGGATGGGATACGCAGTATTTT.

The chain has TRBV7-9 and TRBJ2-5; tentative D call: TRBD2 (6 bases). CDR3 length equals 14 residues. V dropped 4 bases and J dropped 7 bases, with 16 bases sitting between them. The germline gives CDR1 SEHNR, CDR2 FQNEAQ (reference sequence). The CDR3 loop is CASSYGTGEGTQYF. Here the CDR3 DNA reads TGTGCCAGCAGCTATGGGACTGGCGAGGGGACCCAGTACTTC.

The rearrangement joins TRBV29-1 to TRBJ1-1, with TRBD1 identical over 8 bases. After removal of 7 bases from V and 7 bases from J, the junction contained 8 bases not matched to a gene. CDR3 size: 12 residues. Germline V CDR1 and CDR2: SQVTM, ANQGSEA. The CDR3 loop reads CSGSPGGSEAFF. CDR3 DNA: TGCAGCGGCAGCCCAGGGGGCAGTGAAGCTTTCTTT.

This clone was counted many times. CDR3 residues: CASSETSDRADTQYF. The CDR3 bases are TGTGCCAGCAGTGAAACCAGTGACAGAGCAGATACGCAGTATTTT. The chain is built from TRBV6-4 and TRBJ2-3, with D maybe TRBD1 (5 bases). This CDR3 is 15 amino acids long. Trimming removed 3 bases from V and 4 bases from J, with 14 bases in between. In germline, CDR1 is MRHNA, CDR2 SNTAGT.

This chain joins TRBV29-1 and TRBJ2-1; 9 bases are a match to TRBD2. Germline CDR1 and CDR2: SQVTM and ANQGSEA. V lost 0 bases to trimming and J lost 1 base; unmatched junction nucleotides: 4. The CDR3 runs to 16 residues. For the CDR3, the DNA is TGCAGCGTTGAAGATCCTAGCGGGGAGTCCTACAATGAGCAGTTCTTC. This encodes CSVEDPSGESYNEQFF.

This clone has only a few counts. The V and J genes are TRBV28 and TRBJ2-6, with 12 bases matching TRBD1. Losses at the gene ends were 4 bases for V and 4 bases for J; bases not matched to a gene: 11. The CDR3 sequence is 19 residues long. Looked up from germline, CDR1 is MDHEN and CDR2 is SYDVKM. As DNA, the CDR3 is TGTGCCAGCAGTTCACGCTCCGGGACAGGGGGCCTGGGGGCCAACGTCCTGACTTTC. Translation: CASSSRSGTGGLGANVLTF.

The chain combines TRBV13 with TRBJ2-1, with D perhaps matching TRBD1 (6 bases). Germline CDR1 PRHDT, CDR2 FYEKMQ (reference sequence). The CDR3 consists of 15 residues. Trimming shortened V by 0 bases and J by 9 bases, and 15 bases separated the two germline ends. The CDR3 region has the DNA TGTGCCAGCAGCTTAGGGGGGGCCGGCCCGGGTGAGCAGTTCTTC. This encodes CASSLGGAGPGEQFF. Looking up the rest from reference TRBV13 and TRBJ2-1 gives the full variable domain: AAGVIQSPRHLIKEKRETATLKCYPIPRHDTVYWYQQGPGQDPQFLISFYEKMQSDKGSIPDRFSAQQFSDYHSELNMSSLELGDSALYFCASSLGGAGPGEQFFGPGTRLTVL.

This clone appeared once. The gene calls are TRBV30 and TRBJ2-7; weak D call: TRBD1 (6 bases). The CDR3 covers 14 residues. Deletions cut 2 bases from V and 1 base from J, with 12 bases between. CDR1 is GTSNPN and CDR2 is SVGIG in the germline V gene (reference sequence). The CDR3 DNA sequence: TGTGCCTGGAGTTTTGGCAGGGGTTCCTACGAGCAGTACTTC. Amino acids: CAWSFGRGSYEQYF.

The chain joins TRBV27 to TRBJ2-2; TRBD2 is a possible D gene (6 bases). CDR1 is MNHEY, CDR2 SMNVEV, per germline (reference sequence). V was cut by 7 bases and J by 2 bases, with 17 bases left in between. The CDR3 spans 16 residues. This CDR3 reads CASIGTPSLNTGELFF. The CDR3 bases are TGTGCCAGCATCGGGACTCCCTCTTTAAACACCGGGGAGCTGTTTTTT.